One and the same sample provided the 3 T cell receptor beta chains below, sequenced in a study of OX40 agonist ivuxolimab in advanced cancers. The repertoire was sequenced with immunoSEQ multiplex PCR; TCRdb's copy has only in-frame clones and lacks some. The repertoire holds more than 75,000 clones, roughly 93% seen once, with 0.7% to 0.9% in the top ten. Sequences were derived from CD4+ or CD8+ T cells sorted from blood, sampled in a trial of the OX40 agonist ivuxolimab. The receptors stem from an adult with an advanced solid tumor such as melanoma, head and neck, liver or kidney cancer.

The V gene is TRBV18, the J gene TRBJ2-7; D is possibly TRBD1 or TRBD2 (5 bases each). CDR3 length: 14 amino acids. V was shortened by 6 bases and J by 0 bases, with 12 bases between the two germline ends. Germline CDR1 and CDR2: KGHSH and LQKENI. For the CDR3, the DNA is TGTGCCAGCTCCGTAGGGACCAACTCCTACGAGCAGTACTTC. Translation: CASSVGTNSYEQYF.

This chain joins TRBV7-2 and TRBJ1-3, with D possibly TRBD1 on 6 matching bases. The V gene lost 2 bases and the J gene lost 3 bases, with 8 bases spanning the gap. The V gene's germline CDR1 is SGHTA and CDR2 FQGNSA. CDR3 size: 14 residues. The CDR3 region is CASSLSGVGNTIYF. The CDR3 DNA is TGTGCCAGCAGCTTATCAGGGGTTGGAAACACCATATATTTT.

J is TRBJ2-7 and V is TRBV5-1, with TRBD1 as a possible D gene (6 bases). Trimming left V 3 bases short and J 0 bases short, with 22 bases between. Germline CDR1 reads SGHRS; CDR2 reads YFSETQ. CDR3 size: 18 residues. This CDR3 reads CASSSTAGVLLSSYEQYF. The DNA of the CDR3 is TGCGCCAGCAGCTCCACGGCAGGGGTCCTCCTTAGCTCCTACGAGCAGTACTTC.